This T cell receptor (beta chain) was identified in a study of STAT5B mutations in CD4+ large granular lymphocyte leukemia. Findings and limits, study-wide: Data were not HLA-matched across samples.

This clone was observed a handful of times. Its antigen is as yet unknown. Per the germline V gene, CDR1 is SGHTA and CDR2 is FQGTGA. The ends lost 1 base at V and 7 bases at J; junction bases unmatched: 8. The CDR3 contains 15 residues. The assay was immunoSEQ multiplex PCR, and TCRdb's table has in-frame clones only and misses some. The sample records around 30,000 clones, less than 85% being singletons. The sample consisted of CD4+ T cells from blood buffy coats. The genes are TRBV7-3 and TRBJ1-2; 8 positions agree with TRBD1. The receptor was derived from a human donor in good health. CDR3 in amino acids: CASSLIGTGPLGYTF. DNA of the CDR3: TGTGCCAGCAGCTTAATAGGGACAGGTCCCCTTGGCTACACCTTC.